The rows below give T cell receptor beta chains drawn from one sample of a study of blood T cells in healthy people across ages. TCRdb redid the calling of the 5' RACE reads with MiXCR, one entry per CDR3 protein. The sample carries some 700,000 distinct CDR3 sequences, roughly two fifths recorded once. The sample taken for sequencing was blood. The receptors shown here come from a woman aged 55-70 years in good health. The CDR3 runs from the conserved cysteine through the conserved F or W. A D gene is named only where the DNA matches it firmly. Clone size is shown for a subset of rows, as once, few, many or a class of expanded clone.

>-|TRBV5-8|TRBD1|TRBJ2-5
TGTGCCAGCAGCTTGGGGACAGGGACCCAAGAGACCCAGTACTTC
CASSLGTGTQETQYF
>few|TRBV24-1|TRBD2|TRBJ2-3
TGTGCCACCAGTGATTTGTCAGCGGGACCCGATACGCAGTATTTT
CATSDLSAGPDTQYF
>few|TRBV28|TRBD2|TRBJ2-7
TGTGCCAGCAGACCGACTAGCATCTACGAGCAGTACTTC
CASRPTSIYEQYF
>-|TRBV6-5|-|TRBJ2-1
TGTGCCAGCAGTTACTCGGGCAGGGTAGCGGCATATGAGCAGTTCTTC
CASSYSGRVAAYEQFF
>-|TRBV12-3/TRBV12-4|TRBD2|TRBJ2-7
TGTGCCAGCAGTCCTCGGTCCGGGACTAGCGGGAACGAGCAGTACTTC
CASSPRSGTSGNEQYF
>once|TRBV7-2|-|TRBJ2-5
TGTGCCAGCTCCTGGGCCGGGGGCGTACGAGAGACCCAGTACTTC
CASSWAGGVRETQYF
>-|TRBV29-1|-|TRBJ2-1
TGCAGCGTTGAGCGCGGGGTAACCTACAATGAGCAGTTATTC
CSVERGVTYNEQLF
>few|TRBV3-1|-|TRBJ1-1
TGTGCCAGCAGCCTAGAAAAACGGACTGAAGCTTTCTTT
CASSLEKRTEAFF
>few|TRBV11-2|-|TRBJ1-1
TGTGCCAGCAGACTTCGAACTGAAGCTTTCTTT
CASRLRTEAFF
>-|TRBV12-3/TRBV12-4|-|TRBJ2-3
TGTGCCAGCAGTTTAGCGGGACTGTTCACAGATACGCAGTATTTT
CASSLAGLFTDTQYF